The 24 T cell receptor beta chains in this list originate from one sample, sequenced in a study of OX40 agonist ivuxolimab in advanced cancers. Receptor amplification or capture employed the immunoSEQ multiplex PCR assay. As stored in TCRdb, this immuneACCESS dataset retains in-frame rearrangements with V and J assigned. A fraction of the clones does not appear; measured against another copy, unresolved V genes explain less than half of the discrepancy, and the remainder lacks a known reason. The sample yields approximately 15,000 clones; 65% to 80% were counted once. Of the sample, 36% falls within the top ten clones. Sequences were derived from CD4+ or CD8+ T cells sorted from blood, sampled in a trial of the OX40 agonist ivuxolimab. These receptors all come from an adult with an advanced solid tumor such as melanoma, head and neck, liver or kidney cancer.

This chain connects TRBV10-2 to TRBJ2-2; D perhaps matches TRBD2 (6 bases). With 2 bases removed from V and 1 base from J, the gap between germline ends came to 11 bases. CDR1 WSHSY and CDR2 SAAADI come from the germline V gene. There are 16 residues in the CDR3. The CDR3 DNA is TGCGCCAGCAGTGAGAGGCTAGCGATGAACACCGGGGAGCTGTTTTTT. This translates into CASSERLAMNTGELFF.

Note on this clone: At one boundary the junction diverges from the germline segment, which might be a read error. This chain links TRBV27 with TRBJ2-6, with D perhaps matching TRBD1 or TRBD2 (5 bases each). The CDR3 loop spans 18 amino acids. Germline loops: CDR1 MNHEY, CDR2 SMNVEV (reference sequence). The CDR3 nucleotides are TGTGCCAGCAATTTACGGGGCCCTGGGGGTCCTGGGGCCAACGTCCTGACTTTC. It codes for CASNLRGPGGPGANVLTF.

The V call is TRBV7-8, the J call TRBJ2-7; D possibly uses TRBD1 or TRBD2 (5 bases each). V was clipped by 0 bases and J by 3 bases, with 9 bases between them. Germline-derived CDR1 and CDR2 are SGHVS and FQNEAQ. This CDR3 has 14 amino acids. As DNA, the CDR3 is TGTGCCAGCAGCTTAGCCGGGACCGACTACGAGCAGTACTTC. Residues: CASSLAGTDYEQYF.

The chain links TRBV5-6 to TRBJ1-4; D gene unclear. Trimming took off 5 bases at V and 5 bases at J, with 13 bases between the two ends. CDR1 and CDR2 (germline): SGHDT, YYEEEE. CDR3 size: 14 residues. The CDR3 nucleotides are TGTGCCAGCAGTCGTAGCAGTTTCAATGAAAAACTGTTTTTT. Its protein product is CASSRSSFNEKLFF.

The genes are TRBV15 and TRBJ2-3; tentative D call: TRBD2 (8 bases). Trimming took off 4 bases at V and 4 bases at J, with 21 bases between the two ends. Germline values: CDR1 LNHNV, CDR2 YYDKDF (reference sequence). This CDR3 has 17 amino acids. The CDR3 loop reads CATSTRQGGRSADTQYF. In DNA form, the CDR3 reads TGTGCCACCAGCACCCGACAGGGCGGGAGGAGTGCAGATACGCAGTATTTT.

The V call is TRBV5-6, the J call TRBJ2-5; 12 bases line up with TRBD2. The germline V gene has CDR1 SGHDT and CDR2 YYEEEE. CDR3 length: 15 amino acids. The V gene end was trimmed by 0 bases and the J gene end by 3 bases; junction bases not matched to a gene: 0. In nucleotides, the CDR3 is TGTGCCAGCAGCTTGGGACTAGCGGGAGAAGAGACCCAGTACTTC. Translating gives CASSLGLAGEETQYF.

The genes are TRBV7-8 and TRBJ2-7, with D tentatively TRBD2 (6 bases). CDR3 length: 13 amino acids. Germline loops: CDR1 SGHVS, CDR2 FQNEAQ. V lost 5 bases to trimming and J lost 2 bases, with 10 bases between them. The CDR3 region has the DNA TGTGCCAGCAGCCCGGGACTTACCTACGAGCAGTACTTC. Translated: CASSPGLTYEQYF.

In this sample, this clone turned up a few times. CDR3 protein: CASKPWGQNNEQFF. CDR3 DNA sequence: TGTGCCAGCAAGCCTTGGGGACAAAACAATGAGCAGTTCTTC. This sequence joins TRBV2 and TRBJ2-1; D is perhaps TRBD1 (6 bases). Per the germline V gene, CDR1 is SNHLY and CDR2 is FYNNEI. The CDR3 totals 14 residues. V was shortened by 7 bases and J by 5 bases, with 15 bases between the two germline ends.

V is TRBV9 and J is TRBJ2-3; no definite D call. Deletions cut 0 bases from V and 6 bases from J, with 11 bases between. This CDR3 contains 14 residues. The germline gives CDR1 SGDLS, CDR2 YYNGEE. CDR3 nucleotides: TGTGCCAGCAGCGTAGGAAGTACATACGATACGCAGTATTTT. It yields the protein CASSVGSTYDTQYF.

Remarks on this clone: Other DNA sequences in the same sample also yield this CDR3. The gene calls are TRBV27 and TRBJ2-6; TRBD1 is a possible D gene (6 bases). The V and J ends lost 6 bases and 1 base respectively, with 16 bases between them. The CDR3 totals 17 residues. The germline V gene encodes CDR1 MNHEY and CDR2 SMNVEV (reference sequence). The CDR3 here is CASRSGQIFSGANVLTF. The CDR3 coding sequence is TGTGCCAGCAGGTCAGGACAGATTTTTTCTGGGGCCAACGTCCTGACTTTC.

The V call is TRBV6-5, the J call TRBJ2-6, with 11 bases identical to TRBD1. The germline V gene encodes CDR1 MNHEY and CDR2 SVGAGI. The length of the CDR3 is 16 residues. The V and J ends lost 4 bases and 3 bases, in that order; junction bases with no gene match: 2. Here the CDR3 DNA reads TGTGCCAGCAGTTGGACAGGGGGCGATGGGGCCAACGTCCTGACTTTC. Residues: CASSWTGGDGANVLTF.

This clone has only a few counts. The CDR3 DNA sequence: TGCGCCAGCGGGGGGAAGGAGCCCCAGCATTTT. Protein: CASGGKEPQHF. This chain uses TRBV10-2 with TRBJ1-5; D perhaps matches TRBD1 (5 bases). Germline V CDR1 and CDR2: WSHSY, SAAADI. The length of the CDR3 is 11 residues. V lost 8 bases and J lost 8, with 10 bases in between.

This chain connects TRBV2 to TRBJ2-2, with D tentatively TRBD2 (5 bases). Germline assignment: CDR1 SNHLY and CDR2 FYNNEI. The CDR3 length is 13 residues. V lost 7 bases and J lost 0, with 6 bases in between. The CDR3 here is CASTAANTGELFF. CDR3 nucleotide sequence: TGTGCCAGCACAGCGGCGAACACCGGGGAGCTGTTTTTT.

The chain is built from TRBV27 and TRBJ1-1; perhaps TRBD1 as D (6 bases). CDR3 size: 14 residues. The V end was cut by 4 bases, the J end by 6 bases, with 15 bases between. Germline CDR1 reads MNHEY; CDR2 reads SMNVEV (reference sequence). CDR3 loop: CASSWTAGGAEAFF. CDR3 nucleotides: TGTGCCAGCAGTTGGACAGCCGGGGGGGCTGAAGCTTTCTTT.

In its sample, this clone was seen once. The chain couples TRBV27 to TRBJ2-3; perhaps D is TRBD1 or TRBD2 (6 bases each). The CDR3 is 17 residues long. Germline-derived CDR1 and CDR2 are MNHEY and SMNVEV (reference sequence). V was shortened by 0 bases and J by 6 bases, with 19 bases between the two germline ends. As DNA, the CDR3 is TGTGCCAGCAGTTTATCCGCGGGACATTTAAGAATGGATACGCAGTATTTT. It specifies CASSLSAGHLRMDTQYF.

The V gene is TRBV29-1, the J gene TRBJ2-7; no firm D call. Trimming took 3 bases from V and 0 from J, leaving 6 bases between them. This CDR3 is built from 12 residues. Germline V gene data show CDR1 as SQVTM and CDR2 as ANQGSEA. The CDR3 is CSVEAHSYEQYF. The CDR3 coding sequence is TGCAGCGTTGAGGCACACTCCTACGAGCAGTACTTC.

This clone was found once. This sequence joins TRBV1 and TRBJ2-3; TRBD2, as called in the table, went unchecked against the DNA. TRBV1 is marked as a pseudogene. The CDR3 is 15 amino acids. The CDR3 coding sequence is TGCACCAGCAGCCCCAGCCGGGAGCCCCCAGATACGCAGTATTTT. Protein: CTSSPSREPPDTQYF.

The sample holds a few counts of this clone. The chain carries TRBV6-5 and TRBJ2-1; 7 nucleotides match TRBD2. V lost 9 bases to trimming and J lost 7 bases; unmatched junction nucleotides: 9. The CDR3 length is 13 residues. CDR1 is MNHEY, CDR2 SVGAGI, per germline. The CDR3 coding sequence is TGTGCCAGTTCCCCGGGCGGGAGAAATGAGCAGTTCTTC. Protein: CASSPGGRNEQFF.

In its sample, this clone was seen a few times. The chain employs TRBV7-2 and TRBJ2-1; either TRBD1 or TRBD2 may supply D (5 bases each). The CDR3 length is 13 residues. The germline gives CDR1 SGHTA, CDR2 FQGNSA. The V end lost 1 base, the J end lost 8 bases, and 9 bases lay between the germline ends. Here the CDR3 reads CASSLVGDHEQFF. CDR3 DNA sequence: TGTGCCAGCAGCTTAGTTGGGGACCATGAGCAGTTCTTC.

The V and J genes are TRBV28 and TRBJ2-7; D is possibly TRBD1 (5 bases). Germline assignment: CDR1 MDHEN and CDR2 SYDVKM. The ends were cut back, 10 bases at V and 2 bases at J, with 15 bases in the middle. The CDR3 has 13 residues. CDR3 coding DNA: TGTGCCACCCGACAGCGCTCTGCCTACGAGCAGTACTTC. It codes for CATRQRSAYEQYF.

The V call is TRBV19, the J call TRBJ2-7; 7 nucleotides line up with TRBD2. The length of the CDR3 is 14 residues. Germline V gene sequence: CDR1 LNHDA, CDR2 SQIVND (reference sequence). The J segment lost 1 base and the V segment lost 2 bases, leaving 2 bases of the junction unmatched. The DNA for the CDR3 is TGTGCCAGTAGTATAACGGGAGGATCCTACGAGCAGTACTTC. Protein product: CASSITGGSYEQYF.

CDR3 nucleotides: TGTGCCAGCACCCCCCGGACAGGGGGCACTGGAAACACCATATATTTT. This sequence encodes CASTPRTGGTGNTIYF. This chain connects TRBV27 to TRBJ1-3, with 11 nucleotides matching TRBD1. After removal of 7 bases from V and 2 bases from J, the junction contained 7 bases not matched to a gene. The CDR3 consists of 16 residues. Germline V CDR1 and CDR2: MNHEY, SMNVEV (reference sequence).

This chain's CDR3 is CASSSRFYNEQFF. The CDR3 DNA follows: TGTGCCAGCAGCTCTAGGTTCTACAATGAGCAGTTCTTC. The chain joins TRBV7-9 to TRBJ2-1; D is undetermined. Germline-derived CDR1 and CDR2 are SEHNR and FQNEAQ (reference sequence). Trimming removed 4 bases from V and 3 bases from J, with 7 bases in between. This CDR3 is 13 amino acids long.

V gene TRBV27 combines with J gene TRBJ2-2; D uncertain. CDR1 is MNHEY and CDR2 is SMNVEV in the germline V gene (reference sequence). The CDR3 totals 13 residues. V was cut by 6 bases and J by 5 bases, with 10 bases left in between. The CDR3 spells CASSLLKTGELFF. The DNA of the CDR3 is TGTGCCAGCAGCCTTCTGAAAACCGGGGAGCTGTTTTTT.